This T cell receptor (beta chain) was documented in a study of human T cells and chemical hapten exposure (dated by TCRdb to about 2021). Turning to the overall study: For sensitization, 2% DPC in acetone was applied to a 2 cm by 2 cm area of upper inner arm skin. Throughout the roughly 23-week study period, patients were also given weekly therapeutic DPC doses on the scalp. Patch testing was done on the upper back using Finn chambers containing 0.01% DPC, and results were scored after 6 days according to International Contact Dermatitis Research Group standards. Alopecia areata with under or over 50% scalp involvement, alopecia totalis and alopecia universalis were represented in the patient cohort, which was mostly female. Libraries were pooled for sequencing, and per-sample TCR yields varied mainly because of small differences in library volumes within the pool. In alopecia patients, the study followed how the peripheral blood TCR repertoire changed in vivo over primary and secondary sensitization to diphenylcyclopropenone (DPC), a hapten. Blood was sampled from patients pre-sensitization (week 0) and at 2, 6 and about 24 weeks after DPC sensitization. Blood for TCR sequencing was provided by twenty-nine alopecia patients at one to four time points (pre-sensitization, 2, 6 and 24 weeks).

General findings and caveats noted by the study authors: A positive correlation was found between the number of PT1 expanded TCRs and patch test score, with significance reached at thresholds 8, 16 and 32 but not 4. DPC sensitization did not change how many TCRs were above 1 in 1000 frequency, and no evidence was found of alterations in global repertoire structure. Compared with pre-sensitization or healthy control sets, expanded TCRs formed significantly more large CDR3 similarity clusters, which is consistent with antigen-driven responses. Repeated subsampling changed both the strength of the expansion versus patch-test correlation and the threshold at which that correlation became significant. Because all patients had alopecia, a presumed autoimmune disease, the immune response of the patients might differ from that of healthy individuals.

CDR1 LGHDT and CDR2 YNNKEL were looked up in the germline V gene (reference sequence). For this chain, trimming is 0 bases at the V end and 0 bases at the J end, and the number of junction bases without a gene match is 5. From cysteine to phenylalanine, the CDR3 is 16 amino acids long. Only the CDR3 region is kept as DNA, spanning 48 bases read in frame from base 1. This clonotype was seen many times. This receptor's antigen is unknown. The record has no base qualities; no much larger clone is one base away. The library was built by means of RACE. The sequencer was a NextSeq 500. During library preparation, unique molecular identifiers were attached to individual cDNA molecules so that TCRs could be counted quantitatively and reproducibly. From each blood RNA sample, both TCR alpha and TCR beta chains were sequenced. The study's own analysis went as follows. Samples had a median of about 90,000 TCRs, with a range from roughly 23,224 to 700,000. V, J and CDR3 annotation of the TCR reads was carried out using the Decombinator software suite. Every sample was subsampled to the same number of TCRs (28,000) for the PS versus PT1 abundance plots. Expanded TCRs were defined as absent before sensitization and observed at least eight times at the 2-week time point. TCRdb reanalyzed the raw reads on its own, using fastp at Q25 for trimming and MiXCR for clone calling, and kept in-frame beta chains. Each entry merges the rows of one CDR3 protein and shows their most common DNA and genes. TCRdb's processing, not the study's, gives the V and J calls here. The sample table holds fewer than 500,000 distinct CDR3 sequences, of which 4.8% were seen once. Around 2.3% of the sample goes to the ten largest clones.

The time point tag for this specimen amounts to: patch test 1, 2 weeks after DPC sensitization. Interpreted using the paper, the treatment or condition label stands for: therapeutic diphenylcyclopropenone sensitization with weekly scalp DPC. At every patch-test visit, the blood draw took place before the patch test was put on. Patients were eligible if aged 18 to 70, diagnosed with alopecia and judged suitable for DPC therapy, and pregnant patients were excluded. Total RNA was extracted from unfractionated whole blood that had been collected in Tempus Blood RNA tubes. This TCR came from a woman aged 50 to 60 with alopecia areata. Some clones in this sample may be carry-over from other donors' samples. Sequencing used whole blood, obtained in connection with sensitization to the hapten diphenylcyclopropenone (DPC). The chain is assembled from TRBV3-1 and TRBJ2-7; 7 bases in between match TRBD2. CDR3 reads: CASSQEAGQSSYEQYF. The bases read TGTGCCAGCAGCCAAGAAGCGGGGCAGAGCTCCTACGAGCAGTACTTC.